This TCR beta chain derives from a study of blood T cell repertoires in COVID-19. For the study at large: Samples of COVID-19 (acute and convalescent) were obtained from the United States, Italy and Spain. In each case, the material was cDNA or gDNA derived from T cells, B-cell-depleted T cells, or PBMCs.

Original data processing: Amplification of reference gene primers provided the estimated nucleated cell counts. Some clones are missing from TCRdb's copy, which holds only in-frame ones; the method was immunoSEQ multiplex PCR. Clonal size and the V and J genes are those of that table, whereas D and trimming came from the DNA. The sample has 310,000 or so clones, roughly 92% seen once. Germline V gene sequence: CDR1 LGHDT, CDR2 YNNKEL (reference sequence). V lost 6 bases and J lost 0, with 8 bases in between. The CDR3 spans 14 residues. The chain combines TRBV3-1 (or the pseudogene TRBV3-2) with TRBJ1-4, with D perhaps TRBD1 (5 bases). The receptor was isolated from a woman aged 25 to 39 with COVID-19, enrolled during active disease. The specimen was peripheral blood. Here the CDR3 DNA reads TGTGCCAGCAGTCAGACAGCAACTAATGAAAAACTGTTTTTT. Protein: CASSQTATNEKLFF.